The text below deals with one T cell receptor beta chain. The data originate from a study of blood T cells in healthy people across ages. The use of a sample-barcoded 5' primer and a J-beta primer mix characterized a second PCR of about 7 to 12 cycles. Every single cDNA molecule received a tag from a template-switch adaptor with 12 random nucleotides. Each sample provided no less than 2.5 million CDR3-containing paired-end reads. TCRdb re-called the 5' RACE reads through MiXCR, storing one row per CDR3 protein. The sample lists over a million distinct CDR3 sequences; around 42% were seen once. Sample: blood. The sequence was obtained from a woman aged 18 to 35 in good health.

The CDR3 sequence is CASSETSDSAHPQYF. CDR3 nucleotide sequence: TGTGCCAGCAGCGAGACTTCGGACTCGGCTCATCCCCAGTACTTC. The V call is TRBV9, the J call TRBJ2-5; D might be TRBD2 (5 bases). The CDR3 spans 15 residues. The V gene's germline CDR1 is SGDLS and CDR2 YYNGEE. Deletions cut 3 bases from V and 9 bases from J, with 21 bases between.